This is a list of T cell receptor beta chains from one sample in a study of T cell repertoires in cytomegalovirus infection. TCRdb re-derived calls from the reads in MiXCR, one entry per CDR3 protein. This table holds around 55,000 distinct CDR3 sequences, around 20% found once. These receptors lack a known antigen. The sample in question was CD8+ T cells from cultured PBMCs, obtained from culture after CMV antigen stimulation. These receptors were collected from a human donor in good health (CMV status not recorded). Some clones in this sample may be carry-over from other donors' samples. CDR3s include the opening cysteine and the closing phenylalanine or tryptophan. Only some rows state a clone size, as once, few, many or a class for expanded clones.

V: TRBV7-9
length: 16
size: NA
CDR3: CASIYKGTDNYNEQFF

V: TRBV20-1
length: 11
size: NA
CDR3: CSASAGNGYTF

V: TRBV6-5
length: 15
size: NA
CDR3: CASSYHGQGAREQYF

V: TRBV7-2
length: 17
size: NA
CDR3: CASSLSPEGRAYNEQFF

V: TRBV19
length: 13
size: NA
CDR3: CASSPGANTEAFF

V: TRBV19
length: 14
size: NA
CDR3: CASSKSGSSYEQYF

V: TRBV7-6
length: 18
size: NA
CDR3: CASSPKRGIGGAAGELFF

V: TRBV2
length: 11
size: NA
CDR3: CASRPTAIYTF

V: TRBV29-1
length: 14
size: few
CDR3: CSVEDLGGTYGYTF

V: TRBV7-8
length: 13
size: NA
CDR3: CASSLSNYNEQFF

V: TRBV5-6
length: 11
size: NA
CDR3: CASSLDGQQFF

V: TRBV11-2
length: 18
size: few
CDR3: CASSWGLAEGGAYNEQFF

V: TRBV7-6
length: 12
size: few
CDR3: CASSLGKTGTDF

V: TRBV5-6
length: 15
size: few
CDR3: CASSSQFRGLETQYF

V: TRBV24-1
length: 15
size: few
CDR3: CATTIERDSSYEQYF

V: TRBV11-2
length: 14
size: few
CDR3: CASSMRWGDYEQYF

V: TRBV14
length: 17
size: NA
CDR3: CASSPYRGGSSYNEQFF

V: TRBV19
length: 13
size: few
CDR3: CASSIVFLSEAFF

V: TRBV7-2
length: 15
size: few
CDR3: CASSPGGGQNYGYTF

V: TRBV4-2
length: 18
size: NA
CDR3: CASSQVHGTTLPSDTQYF

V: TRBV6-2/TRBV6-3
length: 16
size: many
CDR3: CASSYSWTGGLDEQYF

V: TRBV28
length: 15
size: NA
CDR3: CASRDPGRSTSPLHF

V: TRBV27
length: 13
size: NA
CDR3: CASSLSWTGKLFF

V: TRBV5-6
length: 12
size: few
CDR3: CASSLPRLEAFF

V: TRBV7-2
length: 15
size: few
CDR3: CASSLDPGINEKLFF

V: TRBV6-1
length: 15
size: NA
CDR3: CASSGWVREDQPQHF

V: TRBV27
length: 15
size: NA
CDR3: CASSLRARGDGEQFF

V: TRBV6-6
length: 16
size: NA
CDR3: CASSELTVVSGNTIYF

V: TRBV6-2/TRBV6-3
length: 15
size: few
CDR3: CASSLRDRDYDEQFF

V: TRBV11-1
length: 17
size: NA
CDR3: CASSPTIGLAGGYEQYF

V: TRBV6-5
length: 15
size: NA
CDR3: CASSLSGTGTGELFF

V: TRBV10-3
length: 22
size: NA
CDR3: CAISESLEVAFRGKNGNQPQHF